These 26 T cell receptor beta chains originate from one sample sequenced in a study of shared clonotypes between healthy human individuals. Libraries were prepared by immunoSEQ multiplex PCR; TCRdb keeps only in-frame clonotypes and omits some of them. Among over 2 million clones, less than 95% were seen once, and the ten largest hold 0.85% to 1.3%. Only CD45RO-negative cells positively selected for CCR7 counted as naive CD8 cells, so terminally differentiated effector memory CD45RA+ cells were excluded. Sequenced input: naive CD8+ T cells sorted from blood. Receptor source: a young man in good health.

Remarks on this clone: The same CDR3 also results from other DNA sequences found in this sample. The chain joins TRBV27 to TRBJ2-1, with D possibly TRBD1 on 5 matching bases. Trimming removed 5 bases from V and 0 bases from J, with 8 bases in between. Germline CDR1 and CDR2: MNHEY and SMNVEV (reference sequence). This CDR3 is 14 amino acids long. Written as DNA, the CDR3 is TGTGCCAGCAGTCAGCAGGGCTCCTACAATGAGCAGTTCTTC. Protein sequence: CASSQQGSYNEQFF.

The chain combines TRBV19 with TRBJ1-1; no clear D. CDR1 LNHDA and CDR2 SQIVND come from the germline V gene (reference sequence). The CDR3 has 15 residues. V lost 2 bases to trimming and J lost 3 bases, with 13 bases between them. Here the CDR3 reads CASSISRGWDTEAFF. The CDR3 nucleotides are TGTGCCAGTAGTATAAGTCGGGGATGGGACACTGAAGCTTTCTTT.

This chain connects TRBV29-1 to TRBJ1-2; 9 bases agree with TRBD1. Germline V gene data show CDR1 as SQVTM and CDR2 as ANQGSEA. The CDR3 length is 12 residues. The V segment lost 4 bases and the J segment 8 bases; nucleotides outside the gene matches: 5. CDR3 in DNA: TGCAGCGTTGGGGACAGGGTGCTAGGCTACACCTTC. This sequence encodes CSVGDRVLGYTF.

The chain combines TRBV18 with TRBJ2-5; 8 bases fit TRBD1. This CDR3 is built from 16 residues. CDR1 and CDR2 (germline): KGHSH, LQKENI. Trimming cost V 4 bases and J 1 base; bases outside gene matches: 8. The CDR3 loop reads CASSQPGQAPQETQYF. The CDR3 DNA sequence: TGTGCCAGCTCACAACCGGGACAGGCCCCCCAAGAGACCCAGTACTTC.

The chain has TRBV6-5 and TRBJ2-5, with D uncertain. Deletions cut 2 bases from V and 0 bases from J, with 7 bases between. The CDR3 contains 14 residues. CDR1 is MNHEY, CDR2 SVGAGI, per germline. Written as DNA, the CDR3 is TGTGCCAGCAGTTACCAGAAAAACCAAGAGACCCAGTACTTC. Residues: CASSYQKNQETQYF.

The J gene is TRBJ2-7, the V gene TRBV11-2, with no clear D. V lost 1 base to trimming and J lost 5 bases, with 12 bases between them. This CDR3 spans 14 amino acids. CDR1 and CDR2 from the germline V gene are SGHAT and FQNNGV. The CDR3 region is CASSLVDFPNEQYF. As DNA, the CDR3 is TGTGCCAGCAGCTTAGTCGACTTCCCCAACGAGCAGTACTTC.

V and J are TRBV28 and TRBJ1-2; D gene unclear. This CDR3 spans 14 amino acids. The germline CDR1 and CDR2 sequences are MDHEN and SYDVKM. V was pared by 7 bases and J by 6 bases, with 18 bases between. The CDR3 reads CASTLGGTSDGYTF. CDR3 in DNA: TGTGCCAGCACCCTTGGAGGTACCTCGGATGGCTACACCTTC.

This chain links TRBV13 with TRBJ2-3, with 8 bases aligning to TRBD2. The CDR3 contains 15 residues. V gave up 1 base and J gave up 4 bases; unmatched junction bases: 4. The germline gives CDR1 PRHDT, CDR2 FYEKMQ (reference sequence). CDR3 nucleotides: TGTGCCAGCAGCTTAGAAGCGGGAGCCGCAGATACGCAGTATTTT. Protein: CASSLEAGAADTQYF.

This chain uses TRBV5-6 with TRBJ2-1, with 7 bases lining up with TRBD2. The CDR3 spans 13 residues. In germline, CDR1 is SGHDT, CDR2 YYEEEE. After removal of 3 bases from V and 7 bases from J, the junction contained 4 bases not matched to a gene. In DNA, the CDR3 is TGTGCCAGCAGCTGGGGGGGAATGAATGAGCAGTTCTTC. Amino acids: CASSWGGMNEQFF.

The chain joins TRBV7-9 to TRBJ2-7; 9 nucleotides align to TRBD1. With 7 bases clipped from V and 2 bases from J, the junction kept 9 bases outside the gene matches. CDR3 size: 15 residues. Germline CDR1 and CDR2: SEHNR and FQNEAQ (reference sequence). CDR3 protein: CASIGPGQGPYEQYF. The CDR3 DNA is TGTGCCAGCATCGGACCGGGACAGGGCCCCTACGAGCAGTACTTC. The full variable domain, completed using reference TRBV7-9 and TRBJ2-7, is DTGVSQNPRHKITKRGQNVTFRCDPISEHNRLYWYRQTLGQGPEFLTYFQNEAQLEKSRLLSDRFSAERPKGSFSTLEIQRTEQGDSAMYLCASIGPGQGPYEQYFGPGTRLTVT.

The rearrangement joins TRBV9 to TRBJ1-2; D perhaps matches TRBD1 (5 bases). Trimming stripped 7 bases from V and 6 bases from J, with 13 bases between. Germline V CDR1 and CDR2: SGDLS, YYNGEE. The length of the CDR3 is 12 residues. CDR3 coding DNA: TGTGCCAGCTCGGGACTTTATAATGGCTACACCTTC. Amino acid sequence: CASSGLYNGYTF.

Of note for this clone: The junction shows a germline mismatch at one end, possibly a read error. This rearrangement joins TRBV7-7 to TRBJ2-5; 10 bases fit TRBD2. The CDR3 has 14 amino acids. Germline loops: CDR1 SSHAT, CDR2 FNYEAQ (reference sequence). The CDR3 reads CASSKTSGLETQYF. For the CDR3, the DNA is TGTGCTAGCAGCAAGACTAGCGGGTTAGAGACCCAGTACTTC.

The chain is built from TRBV6-5 and TRBJ2-7, with TRBD1 as a possible D gene (6 bases). Germline V lookup: CDR1 MNHEY, CDR2 SVGAGI. V lost 4 bases, J lost 0 bases, and 7 bases lay in between. The CDR3 sequence is 13 residues long. The CDR3 region is CASSSDSSYEQYF. The CDR3 coding sequence is TGTGCCAGCAGTTCGGACAGCTCCTACGAGCAGTACTTC.

The chain employs TRBV10-2 and TRBJ2-2; 9 bases agree with TRBD2. The trim removed 5 bases at V and 5 bases at J, leaving 6 bases unmatched. This CDR3 comprises 15 residues. CDR1 is WSHSY, CDR2 SAAADI, per germline. The CDR3 DNA sequence: TGCGCCAGCAGTCTGCTAGCGGGACTTACCGGGGAGCTGTTTTTT. It is translated as CASSLLAGLTGELFF.

The V and J genes are TRBV5-5 and TRBJ2-7, with 13 positions matching TRBD2. Germline V gene data show CDR1 as SGHKS and CDR2 as YYEKEE (reference sequence). V dropped 3 bases and J dropped 2; count of bases not matched to a gene: 8. This CDR3 contains 17 residues. The CDR3 sequence is CASSSHGTSGAPYEQYF. The CDR3, as DNA: TGTGCCAGCAGCTCACACGGGACTAGCGGGGCACCCTACGAGCAGTACTTC.

V gene TRBV6-5 combines with J gene TRBJ1-1, with D perhaps TRBD1 (6 bases). Germline CDR1 MNHEY, CDR2 SVGAGI. CDR3 size: 15 residues. V was clipped by 2 bases and J by 3 bases, with 13 bases between them. CDR3 sequence (DNA): TGTGCCAGCAGTTACGTGGCAGGGGCCTACACTGAAGCTTTCTTT. Translating gives CASSYVAGAYTEAFF.

This clone was observed a single time. This chain links TRBV7-2 with TRBJ2-7; D remains unclear. The V end lost 1 base, the J end lost 2 bases, and 12 bases lay between the germline ends. The germline gives CDR1 SGHTA, CDR2 FQGNSA. This CDR3 has 15 residues. CDR3 DNA sequence: TGTGCCAGCAGCTTAGGCGACATTCTAGCCTACGAGCAGTACTTC. This gives the protein CASSLGDILAYEQYF.

This clone was recorded only once. The V and J genes are TRBV27 and TRBJ2-5; D might be TRBD1 (5 bases). The length of the CDR3 is 15 residues. Looked up from germline, CDR1 is MNHEY and CDR2 is SMNVEV (reference sequence). Deletions cut 5 bases from V and 9 bases from J, with 22 bases between. The CDR3 DNA is TGTGCCAGCAGTCCATCGGACACCGACGGAATGGCCCAGTACTTC. As protein: CASSPSDTDGMAQYF.

Here the CDR3 reads CASSQQGRNTIYF. CDR3 coding DNA: TGTGCCAGCAGCCAACAGGGGAGAAACACCATATATTTT. The V and J genes are TRBV7-9 and TRBJ1-3, with 7 bases fitting TRBD1. Unmatched junction bases numbered 3, after V lost 5 bases and J lost 5 bases. The CDR3 sequence is 13 residues long. CDR1 SEHNR and CDR2 FQNEAQ come from the germline V gene (reference sequence).

The chain uses TRBV30 and TRBJ2-1, with D possibly matching TRBD2 (6 bases). The germline V gene encodes CDR1 GTSNPN and CDR2 SVGIG (reference sequence). The CDR3 has 15 amino acids. V was clipped by 6 bases and J by 3 bases, with 18 bases between them. Here the CDR3 reads CACICGWEDYNEQFF. The DNA of the CDR3 is TGTGCCTGCATCTGCGGGTGGGAGGACTACAATGAGCAGTTCTTC.

This clone was detected once. This chain links TRBV7-9 with TRBJ2-7; the D call may be TRBD1 or TRBD2 (5 bases each). This CDR3 is 15 amino acids long. Trimming left V 5 bases short and J 1 base short, with 15 bases between. Germline assignment: CDR1 SEHNR and CDR2 FQNEAQ (reference sequence). The chain's CDR3 is CASSTNPGRSYEQYF. In DNA, the CDR3 is TGTGCCAGCAGCACAAACCCGGGACGATCCTACGAGCAGTACTTC.

The chain uses TRBV28 and TRBJ2-3; TRBD2 agrees at 9 bases. The CDR3 runs to 17 residues. Germline values: CDR1 MDHEN, CDR2 SYDVKM. J lost 1 base, V lost 9 bases, and 14 bases had no gene match. CDR3 DNA: TGTGCCAGTCCTCCTCAGGGACTAGCAGAAGGCACAGATACGCAGTATTTT. The encoded protein is CASPPQGLAEGTDTQYF.

Regarding this clone: This specimen includes other DNA sequences encoding the same CDR3. V gene TRBV11-2 combines with J gene TRBJ2-7; 8 positions agree with TRBD2. CDR1 and CDR2 from the germline V gene are SGHAT and FQNNGV. J lost 3 bases, V lost 3 bases, and 4 bases had no gene match. The CDR3 has 14 amino acids. CDR3 DNA: TGTGCCAGCAGCTTTGGGACTAGAAGCTACGAGCAGTACTTC. It translates to CASSFGTRSYEQYF.

To note about this clone: Other nucleotide sequences from this sample produce the same CDR3. The J gene is TRBJ1-3, the V gene TRBV28, with D possibly being TRBD1 (5 bases). The V and J ends lost 3 bases and 4 bases respectively, with 10 bases between them. This CDR3 has 14 amino acids. Germline CDR1 MDHEN, CDR2 SYDVKM. The CDR3 here is CASSFQGPGNTIYF. The CDR3 DNA sequence: TGTGCCAGCAGTTTTCAGGGTCCGGGAAACACCATATATTTT.

The genes are TRBV7-9 and TRBJ2-1, with D hard to call. Deletions cut 7 bases from V and 4 bases from J, with 20 bases between. This CDR3 is 16 amino acids long. CDR1 SEHNR and CDR2 FQNEAQ come from the germline V gene (reference sequence). The DNA for the CDR3 is TGTGCCAGCATTGGTCGGTCCGGAGCGAATTACAATGAGCAGTTCTTC. Protein: CASIGRSGANYNEQFF.

V and J are TRBV6-5 and TRBJ2-1; 7 bases agree with TRBD1. This CDR3 contains 15 residues. CDR1 is MNHEY, CDR2 SVGAGI, per germline. Trimming cost V 4 bases and J 1 base; bases outside gene matches: 4. Here the CDR3 DNA reads TGTGCCAGCAGTTTACAGGGGAATTCCTACAATGAGCAGTTCTTC. The encoded protein is CASSLQGNSYNEQFF.